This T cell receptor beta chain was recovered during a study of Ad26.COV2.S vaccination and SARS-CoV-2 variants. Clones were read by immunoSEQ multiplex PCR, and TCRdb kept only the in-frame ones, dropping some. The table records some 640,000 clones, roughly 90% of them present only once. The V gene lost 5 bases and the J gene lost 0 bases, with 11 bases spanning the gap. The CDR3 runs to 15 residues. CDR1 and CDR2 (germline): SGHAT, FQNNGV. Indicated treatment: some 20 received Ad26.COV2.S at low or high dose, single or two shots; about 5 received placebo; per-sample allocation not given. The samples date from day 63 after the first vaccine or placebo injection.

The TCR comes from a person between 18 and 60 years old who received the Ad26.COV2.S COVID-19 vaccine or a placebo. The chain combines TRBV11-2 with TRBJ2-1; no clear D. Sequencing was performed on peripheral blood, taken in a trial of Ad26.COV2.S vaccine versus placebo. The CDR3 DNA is TGTGCCAGCAGCCGGACGAGCCCCTCCTACAATGAGCAGTTCTTC. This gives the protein CASSRTSPSYNEQFF.